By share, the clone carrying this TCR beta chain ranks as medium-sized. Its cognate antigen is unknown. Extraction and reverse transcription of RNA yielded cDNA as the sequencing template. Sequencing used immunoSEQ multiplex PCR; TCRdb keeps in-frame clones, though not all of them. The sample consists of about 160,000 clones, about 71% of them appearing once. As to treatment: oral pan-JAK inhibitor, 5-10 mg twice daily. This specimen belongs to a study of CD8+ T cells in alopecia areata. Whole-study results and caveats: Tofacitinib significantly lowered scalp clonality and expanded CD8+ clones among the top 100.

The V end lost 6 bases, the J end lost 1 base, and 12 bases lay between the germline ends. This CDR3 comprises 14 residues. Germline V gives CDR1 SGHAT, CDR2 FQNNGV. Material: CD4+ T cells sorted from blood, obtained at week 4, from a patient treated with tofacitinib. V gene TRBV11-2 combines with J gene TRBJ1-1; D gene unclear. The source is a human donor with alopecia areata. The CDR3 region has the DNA TGTGCCAGCAGGGCTTTTCCAGGGAACACTGAAGCTTTCTTT. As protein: CASRAFPGNTEAFF.